Listed here are 7 T cell receptor beta chains from one sample, sequenced in a study of T cell changes during pregnancy in multiple sclerosis. Generated by immunoSEQ multiplex PCR, the TCRdb table keeps only in-frame clones and is missing some. Of more than 70,000 clones listed, 90% to 95% are singletons. The sample here was peripheral blood, taken after pregnancy. These receptors originate from a female donor in good health, enrolled as a control in a pregnancy study.

This chain joins TRBV5-4 and TRBJ2-3; no definite D call. Germline-derived CDR1 and CDR2 are SGHNT and YYREEE (reference sequence). The CDR3 covers 13 residues. Trimming removed 0 bases from V and 3 bases from J, with 5 bases in between. CDR3 loop: CASSLGATDTQYF. In nucleotides, the CDR3 is TGTGCCAGCAGCTTGGGAGCGACAGATACGCAGTATTTT.

The V and J genes are TRBV11-2 and TRBJ1-1, with D hard to call. With 2 bases removed from V and 5 bases from J, the gap between germline ends came to 6 bases. The CDR3 length is 12 residues. Germline V gives CDR1 SGHAT, CDR2 FQNNGV. The CDR3 loop reads CASSLQATEAFF. The CDR3 DNA sequence: TGTGCCAGCAGCTTACAGGCGACTGAAGCTTTCTTT.

The V and J genes are TRBV28 and TRBJ2-2, with D perhaps matching TRBD2 (7 bases). Trimming took 11 bases from V and 3 from J, leaving 13 bases between them. The CDR3 has 13 amino acids. Germline V gene data show CDR1 as MDHEN and CDR2 as SYDVKM. CDR3 in amino acids: CAGGGPDTGELFF. CDR3 bases: TGTGCCGGGGGGGGCCCAGACACCGGGGAGCTGTTTTTT.

DNA of the CDR3: TGCAGTGCTGGGAGTTATGAGCAGTTCTTC. Translating gives CSAGSYEQFF. V is TRBV20-1 and J is TRBJ2-1, with D perhaps TRBD2 (5 bases). There are 10 residues in the CDR3. From germline, CDR1 is DFQATT and CDR2 SNEGSKA (reference sequence). V lost 5 bases to trimming and J lost 8 bases, with 7 bases between them.

The genes are TRBV2 and TRBJ1-4, with TRBD1 matching over 9 bases. Trimming removed 8 bases from V and 6 bases from J; junction bases left unmatched: 10. Germline CDR1 is SNHLY and CDR2 is FYNNEI. This CDR3 region has 15 residues. CDR3 in amino acids: CASDDRTGEDEKLFF. The CDR3 DNA reads as TGTGCCAGCGACGATCGGACAGGGGAGGATGAAAAACTGTTTTTT. Combining the CDR3 with reference TRBV2 and TRBJ1-4 gives the whole variable domain EPEVTQTPSHQVTQMGQEVILRCVPISNHLYFYWYRQILGQKVEFLVSFYNNEISEKSEIFDDQFSVERPDGSNFTLKIRSTKLEDSAMYFCASDDRTGEDEKLFFGSGTQLSVL.

CDR3 amino acids: CASSSRTGGAVIQETQYF. CDR3 DNA: TGTGCCAGCAGCTCAAGGACAGGGGGCGCGGTGATACAAGAGACCCAGTACTTC. The gene calls are TRBV11-2 and TRBJ2-5; 11 nucleotides line up with TRBD1. V lost 4 bases, J lost 2 bases, and 12 bases stayed unmatched. The CDR3 is 18 residues long. From germline, CDR1 is SGHAT and CDR2 FQNNGV. The full variable domain, its missing parts supplied by reference TRBV11-2 and TRBJ2-5, is EAGVAQSPRYKIIEKRQSVAFWCNPISGHATLYWYQQILGQGPKLLIQFQNNGVVDDSQLPKDRFSAERLKGVDSTLKIQPAKLEDSAVYLCASSSRTGGAVIQETQYFGPGTRLLVL.

V and J are TRBV19 and TRBJ1-1; no clear D gene. From germline, CDR1 is LNHDA and CDR2 SQIVND (reference sequence). The V gene lost 5 bases and the J gene lost 4 bases, with 11 bases spanning the gap. The length of the CDR3 is 13 residues. The CDR3: CASSVTTGTEAFF. The CDR3 DNA reads as TGTGCCAGTAGTGTCACGACGGGCACTGAAGCTTTCTTT.